The T cell receptor beta chain described here comes from a study of PD-L1 blockade in urothelial cancer. At the level of the study: Reported median T cell count for blood samples was some 140,000.

The V end lost 5 bases, the J end lost 0 bases, and 13 bases lay between the germline ends. The germline CDR1 and CDR2 sequences are ENHRY and SYGVKD. The CDR3 is made up of 15 amino acids. Time point: pretreatment peripheral blood. The method was immunoSEQ multiplex PCR; TCRdb's version includes in-frame clones alone and lacks a portion of them. The sample holds about 95,000 clones; around 91% are singletons and the top ten take roughly 1.6%. This clone has just one count. The origin of this receptor is a man aged 55-75 years with urothelial cancer. This rearrangement joins TRBV10-3 to TRBJ1-1, with a weak D call TRBD1 (6 bases). The sample was PBMCs, taken around atezolizumab (anti-PD-L1) treatment. This CDR3 reads CAISPQGLLNTEAFF. The CDR3, as DNA: TGTGCCATCAGTCCACAGGGTCTGCTGAACACTGAAGCTTTCTTT.